The 32 T cell receptor beta chains below were found in one sample sequenced in a study of cytomegalovirus exposure and HLA in healthy donors. The PCR was carried out with 60 Vbeta primers and 13 Jbeta primers. Using immunoSEQ multiplex PCR, the repertoire was profiled, and TCRdb retains in-frame clones only, with some absent. The data contain roughly 150,000 clones, more than 65% of them singletons. Sequencing was carried out using PBMCs. The source is a man between 45 and 60 years old in good health and CMV-seropositive.

This clone was seen just once. The genes are TRBV19 and TRBJ1-5; no reliable D call. The CDR3 loop spans 14 amino acids. Trimming removed 5 bases from V and 4 bases from J, with 12 bases in between. CDR1 is LNHDA, CDR2 SQIVND, per germline (reference sequence). CDR3 nucleotide sequence: TGTGCCAGTAGTGTCCCTAGGCCGAATCAGCCCCAGCATTTT. Protein: CASSVPRPNQPQHF.

The rearrangement uses TRBV21-1 and TRBJ2-1; the D call in the table, TRBD1, was not verified against the DNA. TRBV21-1 is a pseudogene. The CDR3 is made up of 16 amino acids. CDR3 bases: TGTGCCAGCAGCGAGACAGAAAAGGGGGCCTACAATGAGCAGTTCTTC. Translation gives CASSETEKGAYNEQFF.

The chain uses TRBV5-1 and TRBJ2-5; weak D call: TRBD2 (6 bases). CDR3 length equals 18 residues. Trimming removed 4 bases at V and 5 bases at J, with 27 bases between. The V gene's germline CDR1 is SGHRS and CDR2 YFSETQ. DNA of the CDR3: TGCGCCAGCAGCCGCCCCCCAAGTTCTAGCGATATGAGGGAGACCCAGTACTTC. Protein product: CASSRPPSSSDMRETQYF.

The rearrangement joins TRBV7-9 to TRBJ1-1, with TRBD1 matching over 10 bases. V trimming: 2 bases; J trimming: 8 bases; junction bases outside the gene matches: 2. Germline assignment: CDR1 SEHNR and CDR2 FQNEAQ (reference sequence). The CDR3 totals 13 residues. The CDR3 is CASSLRQGAEAFF. As DNA, the CDR3 is TGTGCCAGCAGCTTAAGACAGGGGGCCGAAGCTTTCTTT. The full variable domain, completed using reference TRBV7-9 and TRBJ1-1, is DTGVSQNPRHKITKRGQNVTFRCDPISEHNRLYWYRQTLGQGPEFLTYFQNEAQLEKSRLLSDRFSAERPKGSFSTLEIQRTEQGDSAMYLCASSLRQGAEAFFGQGTRLTVV.

The V call is TRBV18, the J call TRBJ2-7, with D possibly matching TRBD1 (6 bases). The CDR3 runs 15 residues. V lost 3 bases and J 1 base, leaving 13 bases between the germline ends. Per germline, CDR1 KGHSH and CDR2 LQKENI. DNA for the CDR3: TGTGCCAGCTCACCCTTCTCGGACAGTTCCTACGAGCAGTACTTC. It translates to CASSPFSDSSYEQYF.

The CDR3 DNA sequence: TGCGCCAGCAGACCTACAGAGCGGGAGGGCCTTGAGGGAACCGGGGAGCTGTTTTTT. Its protein product is CASRPTEREGLEGTGELFF. The V gene is TRBV5-1, the J gene TRBJ2-2; TRBD2 matches at 10 bases. Germline V CDR1 and CDR2: SGHRS, YFSETQ. V was pared by 5 bases and J by 5 bases, with 18 bases of the junction left unmatched. The CDR3 runs to 19 residues.

This clone was observed a few times. The chain recombines TRBV7-9 with TRBJ2-3; D not certain. V shed 5 bases and J shed 3 bases, with 9 bases lying between them. The CDR3 length is 13 residues. Germline V gene sequence: CDR1 SEHNR, CDR2 FQNEAQ (reference sequence). The CDR3, as DNA: TGTGCCAGCAGCGTCCAGATGACAGATACGCAGTATTTT. As protein: CASSVQMTDTQYF.

The rearrangement uses TRBV28 and TRBJ2-3, with 9 bases matching TRBD2. The CDR3 runs to 16 residues. Germline V CDR1 and CDR2: MDHEN, SYDVKM. After removal of 4 bases from V and 3 bases from J, the junction contained 8 bases not matched to a gene. The CDR3 here is CASSSPGGGDTDTQYF. The DNA of the CDR3 is TGTGCCAGCAGTTCCCCAGGCGGGGGGGATACAGATACGCAGTATTTT.

This clone was observed once. The chain has TRBV9 and TRBJ1-1; 9 bases fit TRBD1. Per germline, CDR1 SGDLS and CDR2 YYNGEE. The CDR3 sequence is 14 residues long. Trimming at V came to 4 bases and at J to 1 base, leaving 2 bases not matched to a gene. The CDR3 region is CASSLTGGNTEAFF. The CDR3 nucleotides are TGTGCCAGCAGCTTGACAGGGGGGAACACTGAAGCTTTCTTT.

V is TRBV4-2 and J is TRBJ2-7, with 9 bases lining up with TRBD2. CDR1 is LGHNA and CDR2 is YNFKEQ in the germline V gene. There are 15 residues in the CDR3. V shed 1 base and J 6 bases; nucleotides not matched to a gene: 7. As DNA, the CDR3 is TGTGCCAGCAGCCAAGGGGCGGGGGGGCCCCTCGAGCAGTACTTC. Amino acids: CASSQGAGGPLEQYF.

V usage is TRBV6-1 and J usage is TRBJ2-5; D is ambiguous. V was clipped by 4 bases and J by 5 bases, with 8 bases between them. CDR3 length: 12 residues. Germline CDR1 is MNHNS and CDR2 is SASEGT. The CDR3 DNA reads TGTGCCAGCAGTGTCTCGAGGGAGACCCAGTACTTC. This translates into CASSVSRETQYF.

Only a few counts were recorded for this clone. Germline is not matched at one junction end, which may reflect a read error. The chain combines TRBV7-7 with TRBJ2-5, with 10 positions matching TRBD2. Germline V gives CDR1 SSHAT, CDR2 FNYEAQ (reference sequence). This CDR3 has 15 residues. Here the CDR3 DNA reads TGTGCTAGCAGCTTCCAGCGGGGGGGCGGGGAGACCCAGTACTTC. Translating gives CASSFQRGGGETQYF.

The chain uses TRBV5-1 and TRBJ2-1, with D possibly being TRBD2 (6 bases). Germline assignment: CDR1 SGHRS and CDR2 YFSETQ. V gave up 2 bases and J gave up 0 bases, with 12 bases separating them. The CDR3 is 16 amino acids. For the CDR3, the DNA is TGCGCCAGCAGCTTCGGAGCGGGCGGCTCCTACAATGAGCAGTTCTTC. Translation gives CASSFGAGGSYNEQFF.

The chain employs TRBV7-2 and TRBJ2-1, with 8 bases identical to TRBD2. The trim removed 4 bases at V and 9 bases at J, leaving 8 bases unmatched. This CDR3 has 14 amino acids. CDR1 and CDR2 (germline): SGHTA, FQGNSA. CDR3 sequence (DNA): TGTGCCAGCAGCTCGGGACTAGTAATGAGTGAGCAGTTCTTC. Encoded protein: CASSSGLVMSEQFF.

This chain uses TRBV5-6 with TRBJ2-7; 9 bases are a match to TRBD1. J was trimmed by 3 bases and V by 3 bases; bases with no gene match: 7. There are 15 residues in the CDR3. Looked up from germline, CDR1 is SGHDT and CDR2 is YYEEEE. CDR3 loop: CASSYGQGRFYEQYF. The DNA for the CDR3 is TGTGCCAGCAGCTACGGACAGGGGAGGTTCTACGAGCAGTACTTC.

The genes are TRBV29-1 and TRBJ2-5; D call uncertain. With 3 bases removed from V and 1 base from J, the gap between germline ends came to 9 bases. Germline values: CDR1 SQVTM, CDR2 ANQGSEA. This CDR3 is built from 13 residues. Here the CDR3 DNA reads TGCAGCGTTGACGCAGGTTCCCAAGAGACCCAGTACTTC. Its translation: CSVDAGSQETQYF.

The gene calls are TRBV6-5 and TRBJ2-2, with TRBD1 identical over 7 bases. This CDR3 region has 16 residues. The germline V gene encodes CDR1 MNHEY and CDR2 SVGAGI. After removal of 0 bases from V and 6 bases from J, the junction contained 7 bases not matched to a gene. Here the CDR3 reads CASSYSSPTGPGELFF. The CDR3 nucleotides are TGTGCCAGCAGTTACTCGAGTCCGACAGGGCCCGGGGAGCTGTTTTTT.

The V call is TRBV9, the J call TRBJ2-3; D is perhaps TRBD2 (6 bases). The CDR3 is 16 residues long. The V gene lost 4 bases and the J gene lost 1 base, with 16 bases spanning the gap. Germline assignment: CDR1 SGDLS and CDR2 YYNGEE. The CDR3 DNA sequence: TGTGCCAGCAGCCCCCGGGACTTTCTCGGCACAGATACGCAGTATTTT. Translating it yields CASSPRDFLGTDTQYF.

The CDR3 protein is CASRTGFYEQYF. The CDR3 DNA reads as TGTGCCAGCAGGACAGGGTTCTACGAGCAGTACTTC. The chain couples TRBV6-5 to TRBJ2-7, with 7 positions matching TRBD1. This CDR3 contains 12 residues. Trimming removed 6 bases from V and 3 bases from J; junction bases left unmatched: 2. The V gene's germline CDR1 is MNHEY and CDR2 SVGAGI.

This clone was counted only a few times. J is TRBJ2-1 and V is TRBV5-1, with a possible D match to TRBD2 (5 bases). Per germline, CDR1 SGHRS and CDR2 YFSETQ. Trimming stripped 0 bases from V and 1 base from J, with 14 bases between. The CDR3 is made up of 17 amino acids. Written as DNA, the CDR3 is TGCGCCAGCAGCTTGGAACGGGGAACCACATCCTACAATGAGCAGTTCTTC. Its protein is CASSLERGTTSYNEQFF. Full variable domain (rest looked up from reference TRBV5-1 and TRBJ2-1): KAGVTQTPRYLIKTRGQQVTLSCSPISGHRSVSWYQQTPGQGLQFLFEYFSETQRNKGNFPGRFSGRQFSNSRSEMNVSTLELGDSALYLCASSLERGTTSYNEQFFGPGTRLTVL.

The chain couples TRBV10-3 to TRBJ1-5; 10 positions match TRBD1. From germline, CDR1 is ENHRY and CDR2 SYGVKD. CDR3 length equals 13 residues. The CDR3 region has the DNA TGTGCGGCATCGGACAGGGGGGACCAGCCCCAGCATTTT. Translating it yields CAASDRGDQPQHF.

The gene calls are TRBV28 and TRBJ1-5; TRBD1 matches at 9 bases. The germline CDR1 and CDR2 sequences are MDHEN and SYDVKM. CDR3 length: 19 residues. Trimming cost V 6 bases and J 2 bases; bases outside gene matches: 17. CDR3 nucleotides: TGTGCCAGCAGGAGCCACGGGACAGGGTCCGGGTTAGGCAATCAGCCCCAGCATTTT. Amino acid sequence: CASRSHGTGSGLGNQPQHF.

The chain is built from TRBV11-2 and TRBJ2-7, with D perhaps matching TRBD1 (5 bases). The germline gives CDR1 SGHAT, CDR2 FQNNGV. Trimming left V 1 base short and J 2 bases short, with 12 bases between. The CDR3 totals 15 residues. This CDR3 is CASSLGSQGTYEQYF. DNA of the CDR3: TGTGCCAGCAGCTTAGGATCGCAGGGAACCTACGAGCAGTACTTC.

This chain links TRBV7-3 with TRBJ1-1; TRBD1 might be the D (5 bases). This CDR3 is built from 13 residues. With 5 bases removed from V and 1 base from J, the gap between germline ends came to 8 bases. Looked up from germline, CDR1 is SGHTA and CDR2 is FQGTGA. CDR3 coding DNA: TGTGCCAGCAGCGCCACAGGGAACACTGAAGCTTTCTTT. It encodes CASSATGNTEAFF.

This chain links TRBV5-1 with TRBJ1-1; possibly TRBD1 for D (6 bases). V was shortened by 4 bases and J by 1 base, with 11 bases between the two germline ends. The CDR3 extends over 14 amino acids. CDR1 is SGHRS, CDR2 YFSETQ, per germline. CDR3 DNA: TGCGCCAGCAGCCTGAGGACAGCGAACACTGAAGCTTTCTTT. Translated: CASSLRTANTEAFF.

CDR3 loop: CASRSGGATDTQYF. DNA of the CDR3: TGTGCCAGCCGCTCGGGGGGGGCAACAGATACGCAGTATTTT. The chain is built from TRBV6-5 and TRBJ2-3; 8 nucleotides agree with TRBD2. The CDR3 is 14 amino acids. Germline-derived CDR1 and CDR2 are MNHEY and SVGAGI. J was trimmed by 3 bases and V by 8 bases; bases with no gene match: 7.

This chain connects TRBV5-1 to TRBJ1-1; 9 bases fit TRBD1. The CDR3 spans 18 residues. After removal of 4 bases from V and 4 bases from J, the junction contained 17 bases not matched to a gene. Germline-derived CDR1 and CDR2 are SGHRS and YFSETQ. CDR3 region: CASSRTGTGMGRGTEAFF. Written as DNA, the CDR3 is TGCGCCAGCAGCCGAACCGGGACAGGGATGGGGAGGGGCACTGAAGCTTTCTTT.

Here the CDR3 reads CASSWTSGVTYEQYF. CDR3 nucleotides: TGCGCCAGCAGCTGGACTAGCGGAGTGACCTACGAGCAGTACTTC. The chain joins TRBV5-1 to TRBJ2-7, with 10 positions matching TRBD2. The CDR3 contains 15 residues. Germline CDR1 SGHRS, CDR2 YFSETQ. Losses at the gene ends were 3 bases for V and 2 bases for J; bases not matched to a gene: 5.

J is TRBJ2-2 and V is TRBV5-1, with a possible D match to TRBD2 (6 bases). Trimming removed 6 bases from V and 3 bases from J, with 18 bases in between. This CDR3 has 16 amino acids. Germline CDR1 SGHRS, CDR2 YFSETQ. The CDR3 loop is CASTQEGTGDTGELFF. The CDR3 DNA is TGCGCCAGCACCCAGGAGGGGACTGGGGACACCGGGGAGCTGTTTTTT.

This rearrangement joins TRBV28 to TRBJ1-2; 10 bases line up with TRBD1. CDR3 length equals 15 residues. Trimming at V came to 6 bases and at J to 6 bases, leaving 10 bases not matched to a gene. Looked up from germline, CDR1 is MDHEN and CDR2 is SYDVKM. The CDR3 DNA reads TGTGCCAGCAGCGAGGGGACAGGGGTCTTTCATGGCTACACCTTC. Translating it yields CASSEGTGVFHGYTF.

The rearrangement links TRBV10-1 to TRBJ2-7, with TRBD1 identical over 8 bases. V lost 6 bases to trimming and J lost 2 bases; unmatched junction nucleotides: 6. The CDR3 totals 14 residues. Germline CDR1 reads WNHNN; CDR2 reads SYGVQD (reference sequence). The CDR3 sequence is CASRKKDRAYEQYF. The DNA of the CDR3 is TGCGCCAGCAGGAAGAAGGACAGGGCCTACGAGCAGTACTTC.

CDR3 amino acids: CASSPGGSHEQFF. In nucleotides, the CDR3 is TGTGCCAGCAGCCCGGGAGGTAGTCATGAGCAGTTCTTC. The chain combines TRBV7-9 with TRBJ2-1, with 7 bases fitting TRBD2. This CDR3 is 13 amino acids long. The J segment lost 8 bases and the V segment lost 5 bases, leaving 6 bases of the junction unmatched. Germline V CDR1 and CDR2: SEHNR, FQNEAQ (reference sequence).